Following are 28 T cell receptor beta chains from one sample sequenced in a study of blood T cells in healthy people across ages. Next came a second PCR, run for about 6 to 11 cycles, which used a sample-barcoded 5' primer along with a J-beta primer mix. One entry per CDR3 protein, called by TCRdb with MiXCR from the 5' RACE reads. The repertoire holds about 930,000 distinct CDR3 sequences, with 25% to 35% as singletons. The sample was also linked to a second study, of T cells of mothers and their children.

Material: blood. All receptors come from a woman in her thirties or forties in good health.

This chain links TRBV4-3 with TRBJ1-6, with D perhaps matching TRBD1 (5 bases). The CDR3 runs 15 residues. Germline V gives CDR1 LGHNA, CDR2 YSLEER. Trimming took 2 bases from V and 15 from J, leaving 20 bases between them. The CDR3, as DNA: TGCGCCAGCAGCCAATTCGTATCCTCCAGGGAGTACCTCCACTTT. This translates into CASSQFVSSREYLHF.

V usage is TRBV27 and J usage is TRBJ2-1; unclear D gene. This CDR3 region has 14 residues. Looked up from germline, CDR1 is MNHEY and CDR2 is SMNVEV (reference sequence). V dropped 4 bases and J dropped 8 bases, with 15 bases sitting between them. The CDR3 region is CASSSNWSADEQFF. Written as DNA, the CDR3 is TGTGCCAGCAGTTCGAACTGGTCCGCGGATGAGCAGTTCTTC.

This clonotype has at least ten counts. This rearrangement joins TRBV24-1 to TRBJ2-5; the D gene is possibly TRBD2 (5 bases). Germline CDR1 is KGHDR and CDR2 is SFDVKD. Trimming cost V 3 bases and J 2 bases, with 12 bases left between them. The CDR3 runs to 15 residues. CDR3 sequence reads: CATSDRIPGQETQYF. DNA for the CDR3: TGTGCCACCAGTGATCGAATTCCGGGACAAGAGACCCAGTACTTC.

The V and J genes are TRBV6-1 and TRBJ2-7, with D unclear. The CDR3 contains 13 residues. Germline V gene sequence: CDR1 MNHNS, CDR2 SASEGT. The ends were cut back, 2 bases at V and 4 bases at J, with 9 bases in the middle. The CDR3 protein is CASSEKLGYEQYF. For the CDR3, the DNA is TGTGCCAGCAGTGAAAAGTTAGGTTACGAGCAGTACTTC.

Here the CDR3 DNA reads TGTGCCAGCAGCCAATCAATCGCAGAGACCCAGTACTTC. Translating gives CASSQSIAETQYF. This rearrangement joins TRBV16 to TRBJ2-5; the D is unclear. V lost 0 bases to trimming and J lost 4 bases, with 6 bases between them. Germline V gives CDR1 KGHSY, CDR2 FQNENV. This CDR3 spans 13 amino acids.

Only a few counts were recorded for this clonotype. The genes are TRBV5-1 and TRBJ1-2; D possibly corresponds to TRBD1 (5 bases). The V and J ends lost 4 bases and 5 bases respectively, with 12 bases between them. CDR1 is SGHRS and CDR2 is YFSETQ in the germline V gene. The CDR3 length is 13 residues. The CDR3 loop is CASSVSGGYGYTF. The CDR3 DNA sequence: TGCGCCAGCAGCGTCAGCGGGGGGTATGGCTACACCTTC.

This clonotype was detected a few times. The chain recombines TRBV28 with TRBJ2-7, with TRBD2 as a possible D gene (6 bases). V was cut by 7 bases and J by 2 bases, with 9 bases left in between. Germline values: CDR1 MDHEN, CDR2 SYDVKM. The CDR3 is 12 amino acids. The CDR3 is CASMGGTYEQYF. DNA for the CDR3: TGTGCCAGCATGGGGGGTACCTACGAGCAGTACTTC.

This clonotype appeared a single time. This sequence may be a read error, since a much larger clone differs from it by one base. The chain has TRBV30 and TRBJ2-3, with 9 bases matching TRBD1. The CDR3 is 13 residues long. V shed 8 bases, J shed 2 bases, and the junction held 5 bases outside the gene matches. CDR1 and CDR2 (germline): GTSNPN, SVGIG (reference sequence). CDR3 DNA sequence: TGTGCCGCCCGGGACAGGGCCACAGATACGCAGTATTTT. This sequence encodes CAARDRATDTQYF.

The CDR3 DNA reads TGCGCCAGCAGCCCCTCCGGGACAGGGAACGAAAAACTGTTTTTT. Amino acid sequence: CASSPSGTGNEKLFF. V is TRBV4-1 and J is TRBJ1-4; 9 bases align to TRBD1. Germline values: CDR1 MGHRA, CDR2 YSYEKL. J gave up 8 bases and V 4 bases, and 8 bases lay outside the gene matches. The CDR3 covers 15 residues.

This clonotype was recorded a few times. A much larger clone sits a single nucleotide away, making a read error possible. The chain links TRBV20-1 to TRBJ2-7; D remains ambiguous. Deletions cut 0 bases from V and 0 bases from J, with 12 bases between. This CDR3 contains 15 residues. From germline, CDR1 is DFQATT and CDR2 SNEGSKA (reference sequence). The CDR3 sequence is CSARDRAGSSYEQYF. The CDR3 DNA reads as TGCAGTGCTAGAGATCGTGCAGGAAGCTCCTACGAGCAGTACTTC.

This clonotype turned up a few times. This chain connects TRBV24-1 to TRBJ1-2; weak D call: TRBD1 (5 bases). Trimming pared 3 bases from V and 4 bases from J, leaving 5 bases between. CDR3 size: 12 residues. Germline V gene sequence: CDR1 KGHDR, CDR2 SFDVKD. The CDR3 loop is CATSDDSYGYTF. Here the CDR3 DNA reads TGTGCCACCAGTGATGACAGCTATGGCTACACCTTC.

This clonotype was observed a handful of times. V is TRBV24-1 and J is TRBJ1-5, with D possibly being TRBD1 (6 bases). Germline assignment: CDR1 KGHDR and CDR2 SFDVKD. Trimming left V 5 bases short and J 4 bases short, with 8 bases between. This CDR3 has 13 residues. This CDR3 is CATSGQVNQPQHF. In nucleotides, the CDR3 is TGTGCCACCAGTGGACAGGTAAATCAGCCCCAGCATTTT.

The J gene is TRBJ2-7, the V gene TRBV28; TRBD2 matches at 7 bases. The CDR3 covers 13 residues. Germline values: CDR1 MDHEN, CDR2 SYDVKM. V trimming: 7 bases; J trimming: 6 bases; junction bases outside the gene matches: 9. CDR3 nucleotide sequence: TGTGCCAGCAATCGGCTAGCGGCCTTCGAGCAGTACTTC. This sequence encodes CASNRLAAFEQYF.

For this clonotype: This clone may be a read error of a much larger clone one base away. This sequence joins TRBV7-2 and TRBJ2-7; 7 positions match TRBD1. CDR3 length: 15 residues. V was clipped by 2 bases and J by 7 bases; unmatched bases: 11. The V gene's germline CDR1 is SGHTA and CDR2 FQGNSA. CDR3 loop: CASSLPGTVYNEQYF. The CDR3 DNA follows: TGTGCCAGCAGCTTACCAGGGACAGTTTACAATGAGCAGTACTTC.

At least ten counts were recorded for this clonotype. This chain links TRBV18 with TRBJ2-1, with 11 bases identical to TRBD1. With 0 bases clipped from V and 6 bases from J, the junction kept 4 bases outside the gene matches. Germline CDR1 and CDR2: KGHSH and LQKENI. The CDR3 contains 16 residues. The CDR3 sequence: CASSPPSGQGVNEQFF. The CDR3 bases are TGTGCCAGCTCACCACCGTCGGGACAGGGGGTCAATGAGCAGTTCTTC.

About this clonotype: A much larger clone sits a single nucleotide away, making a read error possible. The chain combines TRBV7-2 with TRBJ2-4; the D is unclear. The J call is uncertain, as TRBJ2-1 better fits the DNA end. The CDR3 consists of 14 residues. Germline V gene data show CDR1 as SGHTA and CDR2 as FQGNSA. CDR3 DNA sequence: TGTGCCAGCAGCTTCCAGGTAGCCAAAAACATTCAGTTCTTC. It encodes CASSFQVAKNIQFF.

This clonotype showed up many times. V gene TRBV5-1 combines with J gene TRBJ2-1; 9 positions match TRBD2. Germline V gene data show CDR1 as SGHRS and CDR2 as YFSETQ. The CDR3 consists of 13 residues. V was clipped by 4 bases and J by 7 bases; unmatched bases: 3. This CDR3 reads CASSGGGENEQFF. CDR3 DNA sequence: TGCGCCAGCAGCGGCGGGGGGGAGAATGAGCAGTTCTTC.

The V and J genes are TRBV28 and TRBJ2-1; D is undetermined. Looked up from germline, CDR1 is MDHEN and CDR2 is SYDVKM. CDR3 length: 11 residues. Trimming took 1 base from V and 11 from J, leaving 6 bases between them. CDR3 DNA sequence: TGTGCCAGCAGTTTATTGGGCAAGCAGTTCTTC. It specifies CASSLLGKQFF. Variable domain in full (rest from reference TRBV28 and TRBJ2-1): DVKVTQSSRYLVKRTGEKVFLECVQDMDHENMFWYRQDPGLGLRLIYFSYDVKMKEKGDIPEGYSVSREKKERFSLILESASTNQTSMYLCASSLLGKQFFGPGTRLTVL.

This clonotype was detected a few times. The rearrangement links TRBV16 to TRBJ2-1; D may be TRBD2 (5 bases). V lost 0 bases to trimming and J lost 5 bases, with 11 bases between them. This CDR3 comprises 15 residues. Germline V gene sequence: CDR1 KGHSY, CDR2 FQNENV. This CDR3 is CASSQSASGNNEQFF. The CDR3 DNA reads TGTGCCAGCAGCCAATCGGCCAGCGGAAACAATGAGCAGTTCTTC. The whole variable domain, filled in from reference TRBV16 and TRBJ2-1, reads GEEVAQTPKHLVRGEGQKAKLYCAPIKGHSYVFWYQQVLKNEFKFLISFQNENVFDETGMPKERFSAKCLPNSPCSLEIQATKLEDSAVYFCASSQSASGNNEQFFGPGTRLTVL.

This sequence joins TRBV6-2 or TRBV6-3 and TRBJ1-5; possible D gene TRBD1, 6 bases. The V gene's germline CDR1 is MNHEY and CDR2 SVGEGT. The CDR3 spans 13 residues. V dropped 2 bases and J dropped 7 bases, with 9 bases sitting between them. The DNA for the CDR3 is TGTGCCAGCAGTTACACAGGGAGGCAGCCCCAGCATTTT. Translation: CASSYTGRQPQHF.

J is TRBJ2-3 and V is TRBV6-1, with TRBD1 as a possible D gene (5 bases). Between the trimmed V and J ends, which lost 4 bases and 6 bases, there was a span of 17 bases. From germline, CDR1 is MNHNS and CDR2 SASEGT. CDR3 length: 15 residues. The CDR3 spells CASSGTGFPTDTQYF. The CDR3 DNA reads TGTGCCAGCAGTGGTACAGGATTCCCCACGGATACGCAGTATTTT.

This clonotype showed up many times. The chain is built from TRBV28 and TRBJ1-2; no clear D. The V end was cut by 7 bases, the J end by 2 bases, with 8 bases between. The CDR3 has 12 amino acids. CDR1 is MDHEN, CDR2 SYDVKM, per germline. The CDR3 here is CASKILNYGYTF. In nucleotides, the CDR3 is TGTGCCAGCAAAATCCTCAACTATGGCTACACCTTC.

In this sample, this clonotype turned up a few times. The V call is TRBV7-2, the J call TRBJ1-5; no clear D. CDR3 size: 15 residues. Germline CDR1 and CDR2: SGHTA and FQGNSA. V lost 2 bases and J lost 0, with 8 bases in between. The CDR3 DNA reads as TGTGCCAGCAGCTTAACAGCCTATAGCAATCAGCCCCAGCATTTT. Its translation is CASSLTAYSNQPQHF. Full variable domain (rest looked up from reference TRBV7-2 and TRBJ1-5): GAGVSQSPSNKVTEKGKDVELRCDPISGHTALYWYRQSLGQGLEFLIYFQGNSAPDKSGLPSDRFSAERTGGSVSTLTIQRTQQEDSAVYLCASSLTAYSNQPQHFGDGTRLSIL.

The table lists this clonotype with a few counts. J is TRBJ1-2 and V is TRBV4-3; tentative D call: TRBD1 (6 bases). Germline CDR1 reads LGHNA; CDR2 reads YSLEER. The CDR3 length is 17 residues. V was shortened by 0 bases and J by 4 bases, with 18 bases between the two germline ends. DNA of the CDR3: TGCGCCAGCAGCCAAGAGTGGTCCCCGACAGGTATCTATGGCTACACCTTC. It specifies CASSQEWSPTGIYGYTF.

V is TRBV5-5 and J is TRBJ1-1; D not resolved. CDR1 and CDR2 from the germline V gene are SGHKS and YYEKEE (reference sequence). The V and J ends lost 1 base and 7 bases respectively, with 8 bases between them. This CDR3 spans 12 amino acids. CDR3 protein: CASSLMGIEAFF. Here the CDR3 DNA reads TGTGCCAGCAGCTTGATGGGTATTGAAGCTTTCTTT.

This chain's CDR3 is CSATRWDRASYEQYF. Here the CDR3 DNA reads TGCAGTGCCACAAGGTGGGACAGGGCGTCCTACGAGCAGTACTTC. The chain joins TRBV20-1 to TRBJ2-7; 9 nucleotides match TRBD1. Germline values: CDR1 DFQATT, CDR2 SNEGSKA (reference sequence). V was pared by 6 bases and J by 1 base, with 10 bases of the junction left unmatched. This CDR3 region has 15 residues.

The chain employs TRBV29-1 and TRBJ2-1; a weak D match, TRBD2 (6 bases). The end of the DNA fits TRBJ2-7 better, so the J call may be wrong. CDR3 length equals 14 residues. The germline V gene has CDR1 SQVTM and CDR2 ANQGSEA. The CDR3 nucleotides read TGCAGCGGGGGTAGGGTCGGGGGTTACAATGAGCAGTACTTC. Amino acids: CSGGRVGGYNEQYF.

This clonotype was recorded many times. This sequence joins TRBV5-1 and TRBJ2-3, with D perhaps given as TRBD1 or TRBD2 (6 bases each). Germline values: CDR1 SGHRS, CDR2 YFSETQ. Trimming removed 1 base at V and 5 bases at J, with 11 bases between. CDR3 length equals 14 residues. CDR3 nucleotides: TGCGCCAGCAGCTTGTGGAGGGGGGAAGATACGCAGTATTTT. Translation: CASSLWRGEDTQYF.